Listed below are T cell receptor beta chains from one sample, sequenced in a study of T cell responses to AZD1222 COVID-19 vaccine. The method was immunoSEQ multiplex PCR; TCRdb's version includes in-frame clones alone and lacks a portion of them. Among around 99,000 clones listed, over 85% were seen once. Sequenced material: peripheral blood, taken on day 0 of AZD1222 vaccination. The receptors were sampled from an adult in good health. Each CDR3 is given with its conserved first and last residue. The D gene is left open where the match is weak. Only part of the rows carry a size: once, few, many, or a class if the clone is expanded.

j_gene	v_gene	d_gene	abundance	CDR3nt	CDR3aa
TRBJ1-1	TRBV19	.	.	TGTGCCAGTAGATGGGGGCAGGGAAAGGCTGAAGCTTTCTTT	CASRWGQGKAEAFF
TRBJ1-1	TRBV30	.	once	TGTGCCTGGAGGAGGGAACAGCTAAACACTGAAGCTTTCTTT	CAWRREQLNTEAFF
TRBJ2-2	TRBV9	.	.	TGTGCCAGCAGCGTAGGTAGGGGCCTCGGCACCGGGGAGCTGTTTTTT	CASSVGRGLGTGELFF
TRBJ2-3	TRBV10-3	.	once	TGTGCCATCAGTGAGAGGCTAGCGAGTAGCACAGATACGCAGTATTTT	CAISERLASSTDTQYF
TRBJ1-2	TRBV28	.	.	TGTGCCATCTCCTTGACATATCAATTTGGCTACACCTTC	CAISLTYQFGYTF
TRBJ1-6	TRBV6-5	.	.	TGTGCCACCAATAGGAACTCGGGTTCACCCCTCCACTTT	CATNRNSGSPLHF
TRBJ2-7	TRBV5-1	.	.	TGCGCCAGCAGCTTGGATGACCACCCAAAGCGAGAGCAGTACTTC	CASSLDDHPKREQYF
TRBJ1-1	TRBV3-1/TRBV3-2	TRBD1	few	TGTGCCAGCAGCCAAGATACAGGGGGAAGCACTGAAGCTTTCTTT	CASSQDTGGSTEAFF
TRBJ1-1	TRBV7-2	.	.	TGTGCCAGCAGCTTGATCACTGAAGCTTTCTTT	CASSLITEAFF
TRBJ1-2	TRBV6-5	.	.	TGTGCCACCGGGGGGAGGGGGTATTACTATGGCTACACCTTC	CATGGRGYYYGYTF
TRBJ1-2	TRBV12-3/TRBV12-4	.	.	TGTGCCAGCAGTTTAGGAGGTACGCATCACACCTTC	CASSLGGTHHTF
TRBJ2-7	TRBV11-2	.	.	TGTGCCAGCAGCGCGGGGGCGAGCACGACATACGAGCAGTACTTC	CASSAGASTTYEQYF
TRBJ1-3	TRBV2	.	.	TGTGCCAGCAGTGAGGGCGGGTCTGGCCATTTT	CASSEGGSGHF
TRBJ2-3	TRBV6-5	TRBD2	.	TGTGCCAGCATACTAGCGGGGCTAACAGATACGCAGTATTTT	CASILAGLTDTQYF
TRBJ2-1	TRBV19	TRBD1	.	TGTGCCAGTAGTAAACAGGGGAACCTTAACAATGAGCAGTTCTTC	CASSKQGNLNNEQFF
TRBJ1-5	TRBV7-2	.	.	TGTGCCAGCAGCCCCCTCAATTCCCCGTTCCGTCCGAATTTT	CASSPLNSPFRPNF
TRBJ2-2	TRBV27	TRBD2	.	TGTGCCAGCAGTGGGACTAGCGGGACTGCCGGGGAGCTGTTTTTT	CASSGTSGTAGELFF
TRBJ1-4	TRBV9	.	.	TGTGCCAGCAGCGTCGGTGTTAAGGGTGAAAAACTGTTTTTT	CASSVGVKGEKLFF
TRBJ1-6	TRBV30	.	.	TGTGCCTGGAATGGGCAGGGTGCTTCACCCCTCCACTTT	CAWNGQGASPLHF